Below, 14 T cell receptor beta chains from the same sample are listed, as sequenced in a study of shared clonotypes between healthy human individuals. The protocol was immunoSEQ multiplex PCR, while the TCRdb copy is restricted to in-frame clones and leaves out a portion. The repertoire has about 460,000 clones, approximately 80% of them found once; the top ten carry around 12%. The sequenced sample was PBMCs. These receptors all come from a woman aged 40 to 50 in good health. Some clones in this sample may be carry-over from other donors' samples.

Ten or more counts support this clone. DNA for the CDR3: TGTGCCAGCAGTGCAACTAGCGGGTCTTACAATGAGCAGTTCTTC. As protein: CASSATSGSYNEQFF. The V call is TRBV6-4, the J call TRBJ2-1; 9 bases are a match to TRBD2. Trimming at V came to 4 bases and at J to 4 bases, leaving 5 bases not matched to a gene. Germline lookup yields CDR1 MRHNA and CDR2 SNTAGT. The CDR3 runs to 15 residues.

This clone was picked up a small number of times. The rearrangement joins TRBV4-2 to TRBJ2-2; the match to TRBD2 covers 11 bases. The CDR3 length is 16 residues. CDR1 and CDR2 (germline): LGHNA, YNFKEQ. J gave up 4 bases and V 4 bases, and 5 bases lay outside the gene matches. The CDR3 coding sequence is TGTGCCAGCAGCCCGGGACTAGCGGACCCCACCGGGGAGCTGTTTTTT. Amino acid sequence: CASSPGLADPTGELFF.

The genes are TRBV19 and TRBJ1-4; 9 nucleotides align to TRBD1. Trimming removed 7 bases from V and 4 bases from J; junction bases left unmatched: 4. The CDR3 totals 14 residues. Germline-derived CDR1 and CDR2 are LNHDA and SQIVND (reference sequence). As DNA, the CDR3 is TGTGCCAGTACCGGGACAGGGAATAATGAAAAACTGTTTTTT. This translates into CASTGTGNNEKLFF.

This clone was recorded a few times. A far larger clone is just one base off, so this is likely a read error. Other DNA sequences of this sample code for an identical CDR3. The chain uses TRBV30 and TRBJ2-7; 7 positions match TRBD1. This CDR3 has 15 amino acids. Germline CDR1 is GTSNPN and CDR2 is SVGIG (reference sequence). The CDR3 DNA sequence: TGCGCCTGGAGTGTACAGGGGCTAGAATCCTACGAGCAGTACTTC. Translating it yields CAWSVQGLESYEQYF.

The chain carries TRBV27 and TRBJ2-7; 7 bases fit TRBD1. The CDR3 loop spans 14 amino acids. Germline trimming cut 2 bases from V and 2 bases from J; bases unmatched to any gene: 3. Germline CDR1 is MNHEY and CDR2 is SMNVEV (reference sequence). CDR3 sequence: CASSLRQGPYEQYF. CDR3 nucleotide sequence: TGTGCCAGCAGTTTAAGACAGGGACCCTACGAGCAGTACTTC.

Remarks on this clone: A much more abundant neighbour one base away suggests this may be a read error. The V and J genes are TRBV5-1 and TRBJ2-5, with unresolved D. There are 13 residues in the CDR3. Per the germline V gene, CDR1 is SGHRS and CDR2 is YFSETQ. CDR3 protein: CASSLGAQETQHF. CDR3 coding DNA: TGCGCCAGCAGCTTGGGGGCCCAAGAGACCCAGCACTTC.

This clone was recorded once. The rearrangement links TRBV30 to TRBJ2-2; no reliable D call. CDR1 and CDR2 from the germline V gene are GTSNPN and SVGIG (reference sequence). V was shortened by 3 bases and J by 3 bases, with 8 bases between the two germline ends. CDR3 length: 13 residues. For the CDR3, the DNA is TGTGCCTGGAGAAAGCGAGACACCGGGGAGCTGTTTTTT. This sequence encodes CAWRKRDTGELFF.

The CDR3 here is CASSYPGQGAFF. The CDR3 bases are TGTGCCAGCAGTTACCCGGGACAAGGAGCTTTCTTT. The rearrangement links TRBV6-6 to TRBJ1-1, with D tentatively TRBD1 (6 bases). V was shortened by 2 bases and J by 10 bases, with 11 bases between the two germline ends. This CDR3 is 12 amino acids long. Germline V lookup: CDR1 MNHNY, CDR2 SVGAGI (reference sequence).

The count of this clone is one. The genes are TRBV27 and TRBJ1-4; a possible D gene is TRBD1 (5 bases). V was pared by 6 bases and J by 7 bases, with 21 bases between. Per the germline V gene, CDR1 is MNHEY and CDR2 is SMNVEV (reference sequence). The CDR3 sequence is 16 residues long. Here the CDR3 DNA reads TGTGCCAGCAGACGCACTCCCTCCCGGGGCGGTGAAAAACTGTTTTTT. Its translation is CASRRTPSRGGEKLFF. Complete variable domain (other parts from reference TRBV27 and TRBJ1-4): EAQVTQNPRYLITVTGKKLTVTCSQNMNHEYMSWYRQDPGLGLRQIYYSMNVEVTDKGDVPEGYKVSRKEKRNFPLILESPSPNQTSLYFCASRRTPSRGGEKLFFGSGTQLSVL.

A single count supports this clone. A much larger clone lies one base from this, so it may be a read error. This chain links TRBV10-3 with TRBJ2-5; D not certain. Trimming shortened V by 4 bases and J by 4 bases, and 22 bases separated the two germline ends. Germline CDR1 and CDR2: ENHRY and SYGVKD. This CDR3 is built from 17 residues. The CDR3 nucleotides read TGTGCCATCAGTGGGTCCAGTTACAAACTACCTCGAGAGACCCAGTACTTC. As protein: CAISGSSYKLPRETQYF.

J is TRBJ2-7 and V is TRBV28, with D unresolved. The CDR3 is 13 amino acids. V shed 2 bases and J shed 6 bases, with 11 bases lying between them. The germline CDR1 and CDR2 sequences are MDHEN and SYDVKM. CDR3 in amino acids: CASSLGITSEQYF. In DNA form, the CDR3 reads TGTGCCAGCAGTTTAGGGATAACCAGCGAGCAGTACTTC. The entire variable domain, with the rest obtained from reference TRBV28 and TRBJ2-7, is as follows: DVKVTQSSRYLVKRTGEKVFLECVQDMDHENMFWYRQDPGLGLRLIYFSYDVKMKEKGDIPEGYSVSREKKERFSLILESASTNQTSMYLCASSLGITSEQYFGPGTRLTVT.

The chain carries TRBV2 and TRBJ1-6; perhaps TRBD1 as D (5 bases). Trimming took off 3 bases at V and 7 bases at J, with 13 bases between the two ends. The germline gives CDR1 SNHLY, CDR2 FYNNEI. CDR3 length: 15 amino acids. The CDR3 DNA follows: TGTGCCAGCAGTGAGGGGCTCCTGGGGAATTCACCCCTCCACTTT. It yields the protein CASSEGLLGNSPLHF.

The rearrangement links TRBV4-3 to TRBJ2-3, with a possible D match to TRBD1 (5 bases). CDR1 LGHNA and CDR2 YSLEER come from the germline V gene. Trimming shortened V by 0 bases and J by 4 bases, and 23 bases separated the two germline ends. This CDR3 has 19 residues. CDR3 in DNA: TGCGCCAGCAGCCAAGATCATAATAGGCAGGGTTTTTTGTCAGATACGCAGTATTTT. It specifies CASSQDHNRQGFLSDTQYF.

The rearrangement uses TRBV5-1 and TRBJ2-7; TRBD2 matches 7 bases. This CDR3 is 14 amino acids long. CDR1 SGHRS and CDR2 YFSETQ come from the germline V gene. V was pared by 0 bases and J by 3 bases, with 3 bases of the junction left unmatched. In DNA, the CDR3 is TGCGCCAGCAGCTTGGTTACTAGCGACTACGAGCAGTACTTC. This encodes CASSLVTSDYEQYF.